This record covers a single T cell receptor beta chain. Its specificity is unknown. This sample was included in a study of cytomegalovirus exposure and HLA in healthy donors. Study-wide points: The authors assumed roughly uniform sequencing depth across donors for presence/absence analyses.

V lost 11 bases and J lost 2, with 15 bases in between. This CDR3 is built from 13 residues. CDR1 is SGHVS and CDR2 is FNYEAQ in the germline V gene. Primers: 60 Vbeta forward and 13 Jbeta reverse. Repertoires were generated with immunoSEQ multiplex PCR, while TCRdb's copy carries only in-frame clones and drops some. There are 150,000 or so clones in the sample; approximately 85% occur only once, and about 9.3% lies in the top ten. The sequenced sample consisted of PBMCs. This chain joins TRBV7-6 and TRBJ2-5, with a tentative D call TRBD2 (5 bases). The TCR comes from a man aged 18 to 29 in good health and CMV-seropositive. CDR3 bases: TGTGCCCCCCGAGGAGGACGGCAAGAGACCCAGTACTTC. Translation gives CAPRGGRQETQYF.